A single count supports the clone carrying this T cell receptor beta chain. Its matching antigen is unknown. The data belong to a study of cytotoxic CD8 clonotypes in ibrutinib-treated CLL. Study findings and constraints: Public clonotypes, an uncommon group, contracted or remained stable on treatment.

The method was immunoSEQ multiplex PCR; TCRdb's version includes in-frame clones alone and lacks a portion of them. The sample carries roughly 28,000 clones, 85% recorded once. The CDR3 runs 17 residues. Per germline, CDR1 SGHAT and CDR2 FQNNGV. J was trimmed by 3 bases and V by 6 bases; bases with no gene match: 14. The V gene is TRBV11-2, the J gene TRBJ2-7, with 10 bases fitting TRBD2. The material was PBMCs, obtained after 24 months of ibrutinib treatment. The sequence derives from a human donor with chronic lymphocytic leukemia. In DNA form, the CDR3 reads TGTGCCAGCAGTTTACACTACACTAGCGGGGCCTTCTACGAGCAGTACTTC. Protein: CASSLHYTSGAFYEQYF.